Following are 16 T cell receptor beta chains from one sample sequenced in a study of CD8+ T cells in alopecia areata. Following extraction, RNA underwent reverse transcription to cDNA, which served as the sequencing template. Profiling relied on immunoSEQ multiplex PCR, and the TCRdb table lists in-frame clones only, not all of them. The table shows more than 150,000 clones, with under 60% occurring only once. The source material was CD8+ T cells sorted from blood, sampled at week 0. These receptors all come from a human donor with alopecia areata.

Only a few counts were recorded for this clone. This chain joins TRBV2 and TRBJ2-1; no firm D call. Germline V CDR1 and CDR2: SNHLY, FYNNEI. CDR3 length: 12 residues. Trimming stripped 6 bases from V and 8 bases from J, with 11 bases between. The CDR3 is CASRLYLHEQFF. The CDR3 DNA sequence: TGTGCCAGCAGACTTTATCTCCATGAGCAGTTCTTC.

This clone has a count of ten or more. The same CDR3 also results from other DNA sequences found in this sample. The V and J genes are TRBV7-2 and TRBJ2-5; possibly TRBD2 for D (6 bases). The CDR3 has 13 amino acids. CDR1 SGHTA and CDR2 FQGNSA come from the germline V gene. The ends were cut back, 3 bases at V and 5 bases at J, with 10 bases in the middle. The CDR3 loop is CASSLGGWETQYF. CDR3 nucleotide sequence: TGTGCCAGCAGCTTGGGGGGATGGGAGACCCAGTACTTC. The full variable domain, completed using reference TRBV7-2 and TRBJ2-5, is GAGVSQSPSNKVTEKGKDVELRCDPISGHTALYWYRQSLGQGLEFLIYFQGNSAPDKSGLPSDRFSAERTGGSVSTLTIQRTQQEDSAVYLCASSLGGWETQYFGPGTRLLVL.

This chain links TRBV5-1 with TRBJ2-7, with 14 nucleotides matching TRBD2. This CDR3 is built from 17 residues. The V segment lost 6 bases and the J segment 3 bases; nucleotides outside the gene matches: 11. CDR1 is SGHRS and CDR2 is YFSETQ in the germline V gene. As DNA, the CDR3 is TGCGCCAGCACCCCCAGTGGTGGACTAGCGGGGGGCTACGAGCAGTACTTC. This gives the protein CASTPSGGLAGGYEQYF.

J is TRBJ2-7 and V is TRBV7-2; D is ambiguous. Trimming shortened V by 5 bases and J by 3 bases, and 11 bases separated the two germline ends. The CDR3 covers 13 residues. CDR1 and CDR2 (germline): SGHTA, FQGNSA. CDR3 DNA sequence: TGTGCCAGCAGCCTTAACAGAAACTACGAGCAGTACTTC. This codes for CASSLNRNYEQYF.

V usage is TRBV7-3 and J usage is TRBJ2-3; 10 bases align to TRBD1. V lost 6 bases to trimming and J lost 6 bases; unmatched junction nucleotides: 3. The CDR3 is 13 residues long. Germline assignment: CDR1 SGHTA and CDR2 FQGTGA. The CDR3, as DNA: TGTGCCAGCAGGCGACAGGGGGCCGATACGCAGTATTTT. This gives the protein CASRRQGADTQYF.

V usage is TRBV30 and J usage is TRBJ1-2; a possible D gene is TRBD1 (5 bases). The germline V gene encodes CDR1 GTSNPN and CDR2 SVGIG (reference sequence). This CDR3 is 12 amino acids long. Trimming removed 4 bases from V and 8 bases from J, with 14 bases in between. The DNA for the CDR3 is TGTGCCTGGACTCGAGCAGGGAACGGCTACACCTTC. Translated: CAWTRAGNGYTF.

Worth noting for this clone: Other nucleotide sequences in the sample specify the same CDR3. The gene calls are TRBV9 and TRBJ1-5, with 7 bases that match TRBD1. Germline CDR1 reads SGDLS; CDR2 reads YYNGEE. Trimming cost V 2 bases and J 2 bases; bases outside gene matches: 1. This CDR3 spans 14 amino acids. The CDR3 here is CASSVGTGNQPQHF. Here the CDR3 DNA reads TGTGCCAGCAGCGTCGGGACAGGCAATCAGCCCCAGCATTTT.

This clone occurred a few times. This chain uses TRBV29-1 with TRBJ2-2, with D possibly called TRBD1 or TRBD2 (6 bases each). V shed 6 bases and J shed 0 bases, with 14 bases lying between them. Germline loops: CDR1 SQVTM, CDR2 ANQGSEA. This CDR3 spans 15 amino acids. CDR3 loop: CSVRGGLTNTGELFF. CDR3 coding DNA: TGCAGCGTGAGAGGGGGGCTAACGAACACCGGGGAGCTGTTTTTT.

This clone turned up a few times. This sequence joins TRBV4-3 and TRBJ1-1; 9 bases match TRBD1. CDR3 length: 14 amino acids. Germline CDR1 and CDR2: LGHNA and YSLEER. Trimming cost V 0 bases and J 6 bases; bases outside gene matches: 2. This CDR3 reads CASSQDRQGAEAFF. The DNA of the CDR3 is TGCGCCAGCAGCCAAGATAGACAGGGGGCTGAAGCTTTCTTT.

This clone was seen a handful of times. The chain couples TRBV14 to TRBJ1-1; 8 bases are a match to TRBD1. The V segment lost 4 bases and the J segment 8 bases; nucleotides outside the gene matches: 6. CDR1 is SGHDN and CDR2 is FVKESK in the germline V gene. This CDR3 has 13 amino acids. CDR3 sequence (DNA): TGTGCCAGCAGCCGACAGGGGACCACCGAAGCTTTCTTT. It is translated as CASSRQGTTEAFF.

As concerns this clone: The junction departs from the called germline gene at one end, perhaps through a read error. The CDR3 DNA follows: TGTGCCTGGAGTGCCGACAGGAGCGGTATAGGGCTTGATCTCAACTTC. Its translation is CAWSADRSGIGLDLNF. The rearrangement joins TRBV30 to TRBJ1-2, with a weak D call TRBD1 (6 bases). The CDR3 has 16 amino acids. In germline, CDR1 is GTSNPN, CDR2 SVGIG (reference sequence).

The rearrangement uses TRBV6-6 and TRBJ1-5, with unresolved D. Germline CDR1 MNHNY, CDR2 SVGAGI (reference sequence). The CDR3 covers 13 residues. V was cut by 11 bases and J by 6 bases, with 17 bases left in between. In DNA form, the CDR3 reads TGTGCCCACAAAGCGGGCTTGGGTCAGCCCCAGCATTTT. It is translated as CAHKAGLGQPQHF.

This clone was counted between two and nine times. V and J are TRBV27 and TRBJ2-2; D not certain. Germline CDR1 MNHEY, CDR2 SMNVEV (reference sequence). This CDR3 comprises 13 residues. Between the trimmed V and J ends, which lost 2 bases and 7 bases, there was a span of 8 bases. This chain's CDR3 is CASSLIVDGELFF. CDR3 DNA sequence: TGTGCCAGCAGTTTAATTGTGGACGGGGAGCTGTTTTTT.

The chain recombines TRBV7-6 with TRBJ1-5; D remains unclear. The length of the CDR3 is 13 residues. V was clipped by 1 base and J by 3 bases, with 4 bases between them. CDR1 is SGHVS and CDR2 is FNYEAQ in the germline V gene. CDR3: CASSLDHNQPQHF. Here the CDR3 DNA reads TGTGCCAGCAGCTTAGATCACAATCAGCCCCAGCATTTT. Combining the CDR3 with reference TRBV7-6 and TRBJ1-5 gives the whole variable domain GAGVSQSPRYKVTKRGQDVALRCDPISGHVSLYWYRQALGQGPEFLTYFNYEAQQDKSGLPNDRFSAERPEGSISTLTIQRTEQRDSAMYRCASSLDHNQPQHFGDGTRLSIL.

V is TRBV10-2 and J is TRBJ2-7, with D perhaps matching TRBD1 or TRBD2 (6 bases each). CDR1 and CDR2 from the germline V gene are WSHSY and SAAADI. The V gene lost 2 bases and the J gene lost 2 bases, with 10 bases spanning the gap. The CDR3 consists of 14 residues. CDR3 DNA: TGCGCCAGCAGTGAGGTGGGGGGCACCTACGAGCAGTACTTC. As protein: CASSEVGGTYEQYF.

This rearrangement joins TRBV30 to TRBJ1-2, with no clear D. This CDR3 spans 11 amino acids. The germline gives CDR1 GTSNPN, CDR2 SVGIG (reference sequence). Trimming removed 8 bases at V and 3 bases at J, with 10 bases between. The CDR3: CASPDHYGYTF. In DNA, the CDR3 is TGTGCCAGCCCGGACCACTATGGCTACACCTTC.